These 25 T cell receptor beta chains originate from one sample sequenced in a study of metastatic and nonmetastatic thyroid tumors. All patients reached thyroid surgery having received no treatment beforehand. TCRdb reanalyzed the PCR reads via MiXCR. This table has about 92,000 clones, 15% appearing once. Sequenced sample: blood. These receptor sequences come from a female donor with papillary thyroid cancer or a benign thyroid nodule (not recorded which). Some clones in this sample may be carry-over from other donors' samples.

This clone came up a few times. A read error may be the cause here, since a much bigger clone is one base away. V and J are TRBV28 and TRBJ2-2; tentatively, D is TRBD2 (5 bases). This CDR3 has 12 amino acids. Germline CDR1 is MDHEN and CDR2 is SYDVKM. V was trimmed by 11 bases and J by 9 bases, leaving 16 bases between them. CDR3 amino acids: CAAGALTWELFF. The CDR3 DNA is TGTGCCGCGGGCGCGTTAACCTGGGAGCTGTTTTTT.

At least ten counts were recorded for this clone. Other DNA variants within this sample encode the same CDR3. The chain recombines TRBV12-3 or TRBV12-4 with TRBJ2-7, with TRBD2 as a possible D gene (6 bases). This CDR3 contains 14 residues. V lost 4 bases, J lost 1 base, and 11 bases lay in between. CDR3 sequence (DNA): TGTGCCAGCAGTTCGGGGAGGCTTTCCTACGAGCAGTACTTC. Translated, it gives CASSSGRLSYEQYF.

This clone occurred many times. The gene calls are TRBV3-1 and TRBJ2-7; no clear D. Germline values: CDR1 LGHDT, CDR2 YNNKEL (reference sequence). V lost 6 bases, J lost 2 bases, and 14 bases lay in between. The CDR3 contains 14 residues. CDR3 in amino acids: CASSWAPTAYEQYF. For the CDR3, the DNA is TGTGCCAGCAGTTGGGCCCCTACGGCCTACGAGCAGTACTTC.

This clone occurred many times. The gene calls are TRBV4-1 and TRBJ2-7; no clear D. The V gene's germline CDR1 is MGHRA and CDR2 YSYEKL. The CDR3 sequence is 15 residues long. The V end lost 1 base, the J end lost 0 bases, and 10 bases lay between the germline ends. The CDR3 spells CASSQVSSVSYEQYF. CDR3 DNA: TGCGCCAGCAGCCAAGTAAGCTCAGTCTCCTACGAGCAGTACTTC.

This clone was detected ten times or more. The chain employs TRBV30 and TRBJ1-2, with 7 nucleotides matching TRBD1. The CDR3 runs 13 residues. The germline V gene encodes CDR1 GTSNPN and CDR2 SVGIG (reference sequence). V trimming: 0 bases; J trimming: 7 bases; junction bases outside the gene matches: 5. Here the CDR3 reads CAWSVPHRGGYTF. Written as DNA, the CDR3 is TGTGCCTGGAGTGTACCCCACAGGGGTGGCTACACCTTC.

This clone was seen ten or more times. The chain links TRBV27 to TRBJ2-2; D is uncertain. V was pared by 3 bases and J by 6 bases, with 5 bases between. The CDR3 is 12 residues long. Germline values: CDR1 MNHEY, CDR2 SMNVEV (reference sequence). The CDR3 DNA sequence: TGTGCCAGCAGTTTCAGTGCCGGGGAGCTGTTTTTT. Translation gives CASSFSAGELFF.

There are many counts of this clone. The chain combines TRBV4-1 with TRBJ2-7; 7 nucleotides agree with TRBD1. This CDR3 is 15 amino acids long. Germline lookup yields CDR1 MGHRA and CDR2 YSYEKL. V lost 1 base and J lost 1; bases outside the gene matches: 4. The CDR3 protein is CASSQGQDRSYEQYF. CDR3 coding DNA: TGCGCCAGCAGCCAAGGACAGGACAGGTCCTACGAGCAGTACTTC.

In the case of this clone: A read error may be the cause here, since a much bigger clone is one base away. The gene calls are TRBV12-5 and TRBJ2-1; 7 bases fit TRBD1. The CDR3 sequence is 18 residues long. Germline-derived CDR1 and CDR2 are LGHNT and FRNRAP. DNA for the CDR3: TGTGCTAGTGGTTCCCAAACCTACAGGGGCAACTCCTACAATGAGCATTTCTTC. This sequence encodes CASGSQTYRGNSYNEHFF.

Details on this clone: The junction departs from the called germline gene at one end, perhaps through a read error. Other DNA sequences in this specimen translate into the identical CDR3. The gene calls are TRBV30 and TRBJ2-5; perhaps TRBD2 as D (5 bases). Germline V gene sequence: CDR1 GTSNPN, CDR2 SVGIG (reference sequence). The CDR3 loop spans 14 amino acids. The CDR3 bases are TGTGCCTGGAGTGTACCGGGATGGCAAGAAACCCAGTACTTC. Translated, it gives CAWSVPGWQETQYF.

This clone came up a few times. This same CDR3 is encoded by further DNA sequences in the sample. CDR3 nucleotide sequence: TGTGCCAGTAGTCCGGGACTGGCCAAAAACATTCAGTACTTC. It codes for CASSPGLAKNIQYF. This sequence joins TRBV6-2 or TRBV6-3 and TRBJ2-4; D may be TRBD2 (6 bases). The V gene's germline CDR1 is MNHEY and CDR2 SVGEGT. V lost 9 bases and J 1 base, leaving 13 bases between the germline ends. CDR3 size: 14 residues.

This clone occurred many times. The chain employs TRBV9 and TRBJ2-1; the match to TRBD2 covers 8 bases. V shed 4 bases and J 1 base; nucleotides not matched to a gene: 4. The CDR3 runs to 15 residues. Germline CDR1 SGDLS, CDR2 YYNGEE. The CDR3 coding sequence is TGTGCCAGCAGCCAAAGCGGGGGTTCCTACAATGAGCAGTTCTTC. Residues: CASSQSGGSYNEQFF.

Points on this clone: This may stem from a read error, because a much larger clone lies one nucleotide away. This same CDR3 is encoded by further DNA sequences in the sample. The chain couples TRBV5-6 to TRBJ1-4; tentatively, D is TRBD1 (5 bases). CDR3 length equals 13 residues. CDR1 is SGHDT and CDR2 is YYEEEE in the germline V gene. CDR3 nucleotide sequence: TGCGCCAGCAGCCCCGGACGGACAGAAAAACTGTTTTTT. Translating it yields CASSPGRTEKLFF.

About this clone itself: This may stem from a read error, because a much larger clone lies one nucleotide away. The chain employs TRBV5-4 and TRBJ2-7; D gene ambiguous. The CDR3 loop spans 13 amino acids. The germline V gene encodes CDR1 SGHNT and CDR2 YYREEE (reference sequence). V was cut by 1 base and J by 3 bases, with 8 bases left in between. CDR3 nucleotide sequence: TGTGCCAGCAGCTTGTGGGAAGTCTACGAGCAGTACTTC. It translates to CASSLWEVYEQYF.

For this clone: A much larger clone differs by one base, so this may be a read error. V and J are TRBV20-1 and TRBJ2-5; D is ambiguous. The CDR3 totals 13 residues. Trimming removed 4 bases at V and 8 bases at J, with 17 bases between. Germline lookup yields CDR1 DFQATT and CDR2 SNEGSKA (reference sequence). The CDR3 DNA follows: TGCAGTGCTATCCTAAGCCCTCGAGATACCCAGTACTTC. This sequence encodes CSAILSPRDTQYF.

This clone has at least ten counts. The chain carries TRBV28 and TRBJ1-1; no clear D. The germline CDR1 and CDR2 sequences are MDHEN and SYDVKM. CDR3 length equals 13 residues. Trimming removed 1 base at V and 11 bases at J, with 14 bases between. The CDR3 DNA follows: TGTGCCAGCAGTTTATCTCGGGAACCGGGGGCTTTCTTT. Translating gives CASSLSREPGAFF.

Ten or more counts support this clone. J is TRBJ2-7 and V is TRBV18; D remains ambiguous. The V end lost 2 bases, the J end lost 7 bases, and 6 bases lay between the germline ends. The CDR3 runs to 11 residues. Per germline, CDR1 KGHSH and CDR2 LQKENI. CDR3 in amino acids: CASSPGEEQYF. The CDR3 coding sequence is TGTGCCAGCTCACCAGGAGAGGAGCAGTACTTC.

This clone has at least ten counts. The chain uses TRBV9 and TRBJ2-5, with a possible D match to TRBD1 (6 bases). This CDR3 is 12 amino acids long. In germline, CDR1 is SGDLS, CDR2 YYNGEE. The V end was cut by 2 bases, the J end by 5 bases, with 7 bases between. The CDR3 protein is CASSVQGETQYF. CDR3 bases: TGTGCCAGCAGCGTCCAGGGGGAGACCCAGTACTTC.

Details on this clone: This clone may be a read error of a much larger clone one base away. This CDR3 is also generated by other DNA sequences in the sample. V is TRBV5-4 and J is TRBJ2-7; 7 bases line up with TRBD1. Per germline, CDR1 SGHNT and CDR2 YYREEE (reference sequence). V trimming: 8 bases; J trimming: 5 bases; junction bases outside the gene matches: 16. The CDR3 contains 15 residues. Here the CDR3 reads CASSLSGTDSHEQYF. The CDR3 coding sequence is TGTGCCAGTAGCCTGTCCGGGACAGATTCCCACGAGCAGTACTTC.

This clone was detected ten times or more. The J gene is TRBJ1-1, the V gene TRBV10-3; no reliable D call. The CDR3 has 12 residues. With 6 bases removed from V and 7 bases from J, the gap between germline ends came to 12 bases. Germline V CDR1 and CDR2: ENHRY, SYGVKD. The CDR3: CAIRDGVGEAFF. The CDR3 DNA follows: TGTGCCATCAGGGACGGGGTAGGTGAAGCTTTCTTT.

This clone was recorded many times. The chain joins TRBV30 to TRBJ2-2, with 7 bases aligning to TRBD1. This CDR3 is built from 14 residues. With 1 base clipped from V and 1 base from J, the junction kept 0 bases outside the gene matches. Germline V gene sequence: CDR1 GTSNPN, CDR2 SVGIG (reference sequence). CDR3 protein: CAWSGTGNTGELFF. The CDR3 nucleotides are TGTGCCTGGAGTGGGACAGGGAACACCGGGGAGCTGTTTTTT.

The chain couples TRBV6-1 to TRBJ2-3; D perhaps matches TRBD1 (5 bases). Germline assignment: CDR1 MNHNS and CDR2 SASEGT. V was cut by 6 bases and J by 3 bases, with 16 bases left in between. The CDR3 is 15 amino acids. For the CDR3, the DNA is TGTGCCAGCAGCCTCCCGACAGTTATTACAGATACGCAGTATTTT. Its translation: CASSLPTVITDTQYF.

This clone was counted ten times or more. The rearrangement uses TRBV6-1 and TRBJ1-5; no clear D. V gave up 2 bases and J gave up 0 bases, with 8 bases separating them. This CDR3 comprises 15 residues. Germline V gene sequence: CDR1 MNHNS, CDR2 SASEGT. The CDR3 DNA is TGTGCCAGCAGTGAATCAGGCCGTAGCAATCAGCCCCAGCATTTT. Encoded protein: CASSESGRSNQPQHF.

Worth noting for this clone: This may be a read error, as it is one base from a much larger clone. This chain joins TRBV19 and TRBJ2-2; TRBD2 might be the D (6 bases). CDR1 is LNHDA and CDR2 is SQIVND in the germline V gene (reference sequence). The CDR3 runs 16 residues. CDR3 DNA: TGTGCCATTAGTATATTAGCGGCTTTTCGCACCGGGGAGCTGTTTTTT. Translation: CAISILAAFRTGELFF.

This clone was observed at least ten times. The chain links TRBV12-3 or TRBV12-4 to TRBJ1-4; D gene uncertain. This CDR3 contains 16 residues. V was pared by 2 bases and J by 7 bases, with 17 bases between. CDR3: CASSLQQQIHLEKLFF. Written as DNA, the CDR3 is TGTGCCAGCAGTTTACAACAGCAGATTCATCTTGAAAAACTGTTTTTT.

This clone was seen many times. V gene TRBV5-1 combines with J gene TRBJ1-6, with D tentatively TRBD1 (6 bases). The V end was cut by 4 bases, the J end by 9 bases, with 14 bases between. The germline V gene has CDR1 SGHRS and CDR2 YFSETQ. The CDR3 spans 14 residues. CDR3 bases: TGCGCCAGCAGCGGAACAGGGAGTGGTTCACCCCTCCACTTT. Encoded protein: CASSGTGSGSPLHF.